A single sample is the source of the 14 T cell receptor beta chains below, sequenced in a study of blood T cell repertoires in COVID-19. The method was immunoSEQ multiplex PCR; TCRdb's version includes in-frame clones alone and lacks a portion of them. The sample consists of a few hundred thousand clones, 65% to 85% of them appearing once. The material sequenced was PBMCs or T cells enriched from blood (not recorded which). These receptors were obtained from a middle-aged woman who had recovered from COVID-19.

This sequence joins TRBV7-8 and TRBJ2-1; TRBD2 matches 11 bases. Germline assignment: CDR1 SGHVS and CDR2 FQNEAQ. The V segment lost 2 bases and the J segment 9 bases; nucleotides outside the gene matches: 18. This CDR3 has 19 residues. The CDR3 region is CASSLREWDRLAGSREQFF. The CDR3 DNA reads TGTGCCAGCAGCTTACGCGAGTGGGACCGACTAGCGGGATCCCGTGAGCAGTTCTTC.

This clone has only a few counts. The chain carries TRBV7-2 and TRBJ1-3; D unresolved. Germline V gene data show CDR1 as SGHTA and CDR2 as FQGNSA. V was trimmed by 5 bases and J by 4 bases, leaving 9 bases between them. CDR3 length: 13 residues. The CDR3 DNA is TGTGCCAGCAGCCCTTCTAGGGGAAACACCATATATTTT. It yields the protein CASSPSRGNTIYF.

V is TRBV6-5 and J is TRBJ2-7, with D unclear. The CDR3 is 13 residues long. Germline lookup yields CDR1 MNHEY and CDR2 SVGAGI. Trimming took 6 bases from V and 2 from J, leaving 11 bases between them. DNA of the CDR3: TGTGCCAGCAGCTCCCCCGCGGCCTACGAGCAGTACTTC. It is translated as CASSSPAAYEQYF.

The CDR3 DNA follows: TGTGCCAGCAGCCAACCCCCCGGGGACAGGGGTTCCGAGACCCAGTACTTC. Translated: CASSQPPGDRGSETQYF. The V and J genes are TRBV11-2 and TRBJ2-5; 10 nucleotides align to TRBD1. Losses at the gene ends were 5 bases for V and 5 bases for J; bases not matched to a gene: 14. This CDR3 is built from 17 residues. Per germline, CDR1 SGHAT and CDR2 FQNNGV.

The count of this clone is one. The rearrangement uses TRBV12-3 or TRBV12-4 and TRBJ1-1; D uncertain. This CDR3 spans 13 amino acids. Trimming removed 7 bases from V and 1 base from J, with 10 bases in between. CDR3 in amino acids: CASILGRNTEAFF. CDR3 nucleotides: TGTGCCAGCATCCTGGGGAGGAACACTGAAGCTTTCTTT.

The rearrangement links TRBV18 to TRBJ2-7; TRBD2 agrees at 13 bases. Germline V gives CDR1 KGHSH, CDR2 LQKENI. Trimming took 6 bases from V and 5 from J; bases not matched to a gene: 10. The CDR3 spans 16 residues. The CDR3 region has the DNA TGTGCCAGCTCCCCCGGGACTAGCGGGATTCGCAACGAGCAGTACTTC. Amino acid sequence: CASSPGTSGIRNEQYF.

The DNA for the CDR3 is TGTGCCAGCAGCCAAGGCGGGAGGGCCCCCTACAATGAGCAGTTCTTC. Translated, it gives CASSQGGRAPYNEQFF. This sequence joins TRBV3-1 (or the pseudogene TRBV3-2) and TRBJ2-1, with TRBD2 identical over 9 bases. From germline, CDR1 is LGHDT and CDR2 YNNKEL (reference sequence). The CDR3 has 16 residues. Germline trimming cut 1 base from V and 2 bases from J; bases unmatched to any gene: 3.

This clone came up a few times. The chain employs TRBV11-2 and TRBJ1-2, with 8 bases aligning to TRBD1. The CDR3 totals 15 residues. Germline values: CDR1 SGHAT, CDR2 FQNNGV. Trimming took 3 bases from V and 3 from J; bases not matched to a gene: 6. CDR3 loop: CASSFWTGLDYGYTF. The CDR3 bases are TGTGCCAGCAGCTTCTGGACAGGGTTGGACTATGGCTACACCTTC.

The chain recombines TRBV7-3 with TRBJ2-2; D unresolved. This CDR3 has 13 amino acids. V lost 0 bases and J lost 7, with 6 bases in between. CDR1 SGHTA and CDR2 FQGTGA come from the germline V gene. CDR3 DNA sequence: TGTGCCAGCAGCTTAACTAGAGGCGGGGAGCTGTTTTTT. Translated, it gives CASSLTRGGELFF.

The rearrangement joins TRBV7-9 to TRBJ1-5; D call uncertain. V lost 5 bases to trimming and J lost 2 bases, with 10 bases between them. Germline assignment: CDR1 SEHNR and CDR2 FQNEAQ (reference sequence). The CDR3 is 14 residues long. Here the CDR3 DNA reads TGTGCCAGCAGCCCCCTCTCGGGCAATCAGCCCCAGCATTTT. This translates into CASSPLSGNQPQHF.

The chain links TRBV9 to TRBJ2-7; the match to TRBD1 covers 7 bases. This CDR3 comprises 15 residues. V shed 4 bases, J shed 2 bases, and the junction held 9 bases outside the gene matches. Germline V CDR1 and CDR2: SGDLS, YYNGEE. CDR3 nucleotide sequence: TGTGCCAGCAGCAAGGGGGCAGAACGGACCTACGAGCAGTACTTC. Its translation is CASSKGAERTYEQYF.

This chain joins TRBV28 and TRBJ2-7; D is unresolved. There are 11 residues in the CDR3. V lost 6 bases to trimming and J lost 4 bases, with 7 bases between them. CDR1 MDHEN and CDR2 SYDVKM come from the germline V gene. The CDR3 sequence is CASRGLYEQYF. CDR3 bases: TGTGCCAGCAGGGGCTTATACGAGCAGTACTTC.

The chain couples TRBV7-2 to TRBJ1-1, with no clear D. V lost 7 bases, J lost 1 base, and 10 bases lay in between. The CDR3 loop spans 13 amino acids. Germline assignment: CDR1 SGHTA and CDR2 FQGNSA. CDR3 bases: TGTGCCAGCACCTCGACAACGAACACTGAAGCTTTCTTT. This translates into CASTSTTNTEAFF. The full variable domain, in which reference TRBV7-2 and TRBJ1-1 provide the parts outside the CDR3, is GAGVSQSPSNKVTEKGKDVELRCDPISGHTALYWYRQSLGQGLEFLIYFQGNSAPDKSGLPSDRFSAERTGGSVSTLTIQRTQQEDSAVYLCASTSTTNTEAFFGQGTRLTVV.

This clone was detected only a few times. The V gene is TRBV3-1 (or the pseudogene TRBV3-2), the J gene TRBJ2-1; TRBD2 matches at 9 bases. CDR3 length: 14 residues. The V gene end was trimmed by 4 bases and the J gene end by 8 bases; junction bases not matched to a gene: 6. Per the germline V gene, CDR1 is LGHDT and CDR2 is YNNKEL (reference sequence). CDR3 in amino acids: CASSLGTSHDEQFF. CDR3 DNA sequence: TGTGCCAGCAGCCTCGGGACTAGCCACGATGAGCAGTTCTTC.